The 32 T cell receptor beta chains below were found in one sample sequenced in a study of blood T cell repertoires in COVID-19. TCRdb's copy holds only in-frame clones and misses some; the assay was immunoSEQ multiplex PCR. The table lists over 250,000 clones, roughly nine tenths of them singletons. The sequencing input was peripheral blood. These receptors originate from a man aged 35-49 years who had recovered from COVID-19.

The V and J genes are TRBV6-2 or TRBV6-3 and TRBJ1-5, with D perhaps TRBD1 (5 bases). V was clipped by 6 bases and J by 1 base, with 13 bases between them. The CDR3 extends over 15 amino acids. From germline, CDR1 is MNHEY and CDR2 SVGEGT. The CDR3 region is CASSPVGLSNQPQHF. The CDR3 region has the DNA TGTGCCAGCAGCCCCGTGGGGCTGAGCAATCAGCCCCAGCATTTT.

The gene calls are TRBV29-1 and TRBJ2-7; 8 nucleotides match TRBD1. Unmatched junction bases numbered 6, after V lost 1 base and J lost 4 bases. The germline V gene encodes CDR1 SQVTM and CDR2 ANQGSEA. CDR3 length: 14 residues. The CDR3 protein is CSVEVRGQRYEQYF. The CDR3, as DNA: TGCAGCGTTGAAGTCAGGGGGCAGAGGTACGAGCAGTACTTC.

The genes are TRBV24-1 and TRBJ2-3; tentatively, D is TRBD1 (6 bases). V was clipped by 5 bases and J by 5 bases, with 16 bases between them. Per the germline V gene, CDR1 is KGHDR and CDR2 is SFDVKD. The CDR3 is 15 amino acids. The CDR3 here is CATSAGAGEIDTQYF. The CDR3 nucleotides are TGTGCCACCAGTGCCGGGGCAGGGGAAATAGATACGCAGTATTTT.

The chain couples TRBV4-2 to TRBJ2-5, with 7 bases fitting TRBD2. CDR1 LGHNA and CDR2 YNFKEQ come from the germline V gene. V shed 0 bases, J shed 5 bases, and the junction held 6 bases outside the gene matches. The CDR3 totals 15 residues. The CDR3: CASSQDRGEGETQYF. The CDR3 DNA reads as TGTGCCAGCAGCCAAGATAGAGGGGAGGGGGAGACCCAGTACTTC.

CDR3 DNA sequence: TGTGCCAGCAGGGGCGGGAGTAATGCAGATACGCAGTATTTT. This gives the protein CASRGGSNADTQYF. The V gene is TRBV2, the J gene TRBJ2-3; 7 nucleotides agree with TRBD2. Trimming took 6 bases from V and 4 from J; bases not matched to a gene: 7. The CDR3 spans 14 residues. CDR1 SNHLY and CDR2 FYNNEI come from the germline V gene.

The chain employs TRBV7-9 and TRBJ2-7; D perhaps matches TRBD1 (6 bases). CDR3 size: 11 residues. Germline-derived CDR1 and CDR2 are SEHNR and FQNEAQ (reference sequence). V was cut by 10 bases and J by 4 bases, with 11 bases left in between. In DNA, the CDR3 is TGTGCCATCCAAGGGGGTTACGAGCAGTACTTC. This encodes CAIQGGYEQYF. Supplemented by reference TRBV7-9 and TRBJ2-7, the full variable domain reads DTGVSQNPRHKITKRGQNVTFRCDPISEHNRLYWYRQTLGQGPEFLTYFQNEAQLEKSRLLSDRFSAERPKGSFSTLEIQRTEQGDSAMYLCAIQGGYEQYFGPGTRLTVT.

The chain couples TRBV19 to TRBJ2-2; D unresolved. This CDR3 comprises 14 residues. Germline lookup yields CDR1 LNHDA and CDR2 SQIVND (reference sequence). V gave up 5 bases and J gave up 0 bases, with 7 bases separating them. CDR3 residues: CASSSRSNTGELFF. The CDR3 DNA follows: TGTGCCAGTAGTTCCAGATCGAACACCGGGGAGCTGTTTTTT. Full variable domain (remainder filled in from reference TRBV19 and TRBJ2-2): DGGITQSPKYLFRKEGQNVTLSCEQNLNHDAMYWYRQDPGQGLRLIYYSQIVNDFQKGDIAEGYSVSREKKESFPLTVTSAQKNPTAFYLCASSSRSNTGELFFGEGSRLTVL.

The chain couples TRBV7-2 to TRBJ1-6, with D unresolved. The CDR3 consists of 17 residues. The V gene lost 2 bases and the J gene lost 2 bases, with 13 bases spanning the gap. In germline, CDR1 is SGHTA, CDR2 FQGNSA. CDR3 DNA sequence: TGTGCCAGCAGCTTAACCCCCTCCGCAGCCTATAATTCACCCCTCCACTTT. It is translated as CASSLTPSAAYNSPLHF.

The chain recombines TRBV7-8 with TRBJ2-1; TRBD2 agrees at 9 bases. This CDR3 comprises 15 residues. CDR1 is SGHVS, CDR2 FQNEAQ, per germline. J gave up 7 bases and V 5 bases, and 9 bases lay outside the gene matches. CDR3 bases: TGTGCCAGCAGCCTGACTAGCGGAGGGGCAAATGAGCAGTTCTTC. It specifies CASSLTSGGANEQFF.

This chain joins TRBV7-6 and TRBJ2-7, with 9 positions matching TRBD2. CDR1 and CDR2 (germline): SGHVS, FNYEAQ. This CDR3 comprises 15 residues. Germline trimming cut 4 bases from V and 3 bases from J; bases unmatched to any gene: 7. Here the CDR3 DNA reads TGTGCCAGCAGCTCCGGGACTAGCATCGGCTACGAGCAGTACTTC. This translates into CASSSGTSIGYEQYF.

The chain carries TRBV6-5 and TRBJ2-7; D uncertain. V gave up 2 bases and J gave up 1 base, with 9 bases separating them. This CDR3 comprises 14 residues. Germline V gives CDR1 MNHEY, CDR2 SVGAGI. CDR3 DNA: TGTGCCAGCAGTTACAGCATACGATCCTACGAGCAGTACTTC. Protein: CASSYSIRSYEQYF.

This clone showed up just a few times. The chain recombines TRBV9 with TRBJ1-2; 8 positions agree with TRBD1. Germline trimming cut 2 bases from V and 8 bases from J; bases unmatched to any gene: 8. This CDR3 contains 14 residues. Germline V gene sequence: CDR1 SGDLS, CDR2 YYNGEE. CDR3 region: CASSVEGQGRGYTF. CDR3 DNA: TGTGCCAGCAGCGTCGAAGGACAGGGTCGAGGCTACACCTTC. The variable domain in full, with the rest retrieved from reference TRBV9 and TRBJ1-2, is DSGVTQTPKHLITATGQRVTLRCSPRSGDLSVYWYQQSLDQGLQFLIQYYNGEERAKGNILERFSAQQFPDLHSELNLSSLELGDSALYFCASSVEGQGRGYTFGSGTRLTVV.

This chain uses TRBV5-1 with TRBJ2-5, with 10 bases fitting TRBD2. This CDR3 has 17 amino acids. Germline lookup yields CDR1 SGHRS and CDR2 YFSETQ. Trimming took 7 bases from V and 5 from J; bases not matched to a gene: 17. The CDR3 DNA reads TGCGCCAGCTCACTCAGGGGGCCTAGCGGGGGCCGGGAGACCCAGTACTTC. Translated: CASSLRGPSGGRETQYF.

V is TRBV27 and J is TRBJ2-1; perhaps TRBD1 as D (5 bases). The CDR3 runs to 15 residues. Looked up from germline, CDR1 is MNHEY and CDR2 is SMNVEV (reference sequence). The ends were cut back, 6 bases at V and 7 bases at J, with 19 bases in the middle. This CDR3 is CASSNTQGFGNEQFF. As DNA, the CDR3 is TGTGCCAGCAGCAACACCCAGGGATTCGGGAATGAGCAGTTCTTC.

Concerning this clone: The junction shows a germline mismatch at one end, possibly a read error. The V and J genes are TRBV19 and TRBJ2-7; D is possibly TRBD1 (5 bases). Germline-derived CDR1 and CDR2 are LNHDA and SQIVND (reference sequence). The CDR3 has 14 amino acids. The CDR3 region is CASSFGHRAYEQCF. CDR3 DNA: TGTGCCAGTAGTTTCGGACATCGCGCCTACGAGCAGTGCTTC.

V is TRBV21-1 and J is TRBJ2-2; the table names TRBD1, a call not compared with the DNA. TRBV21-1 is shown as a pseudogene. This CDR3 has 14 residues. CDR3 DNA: TGTGCCAGCATCCCGGGACACCTCACCGGGGAGCTGTTTTTT. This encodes CASIPGHLTGELFF.

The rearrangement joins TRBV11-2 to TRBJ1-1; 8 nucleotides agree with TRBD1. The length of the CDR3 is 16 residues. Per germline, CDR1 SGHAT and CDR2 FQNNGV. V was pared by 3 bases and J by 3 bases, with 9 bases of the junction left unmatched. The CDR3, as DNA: TGTGCCAGCAGCTTCACCCGGACAGGGATGGACACTGAAGCTTTCTTT. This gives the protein CASSFTRTGMDTEAFF. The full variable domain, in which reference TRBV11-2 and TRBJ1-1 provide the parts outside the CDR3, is EAGVAQSPRYKIIEKRQSVAFWCNPISGHATLYWYQQILGQGPKLLIQFQNNGVVDDSQLPKDRFSAERLKGVDSTLKIQPAKLEDSAVYLCASSFTRTGMDTEAFFGQGTRLTVV.

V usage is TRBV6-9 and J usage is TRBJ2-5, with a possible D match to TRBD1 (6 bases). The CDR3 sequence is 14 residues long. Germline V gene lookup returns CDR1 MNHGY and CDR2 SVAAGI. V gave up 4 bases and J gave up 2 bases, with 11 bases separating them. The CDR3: CASSSRTDQETQYF. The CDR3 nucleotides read TGTGCCAGCAGTTCCCGGACAGATCAAGAGACCCAGTACTTC.

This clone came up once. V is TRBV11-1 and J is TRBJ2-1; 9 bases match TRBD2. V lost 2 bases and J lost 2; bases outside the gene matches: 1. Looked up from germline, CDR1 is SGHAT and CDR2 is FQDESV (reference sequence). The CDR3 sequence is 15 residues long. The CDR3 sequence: CASSLQRGAYNEQFF. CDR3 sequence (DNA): TGTGCCAGCAGCTTACAGCGGGGGGCCTACAATGAGCAGTTCTTC. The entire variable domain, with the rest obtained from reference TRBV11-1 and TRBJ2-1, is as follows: EAEVAQSPRYKITEKSQAVAFWCDPISGHATLYWYRQILGQGPELLVQFQDESVVDDSQLPKDRFSAERLKGVDSTLKIQPAELGDSAMYLCASSLQRGAYNEQFFGPGTRLTVL.

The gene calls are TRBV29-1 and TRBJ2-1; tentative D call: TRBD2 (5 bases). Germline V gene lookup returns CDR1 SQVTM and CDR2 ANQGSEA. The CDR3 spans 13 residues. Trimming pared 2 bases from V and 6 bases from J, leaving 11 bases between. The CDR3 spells CSVERGSGNEQFF. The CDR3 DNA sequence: TGCAGCGTTGAACGAGGGAGTGGCAATGAGCAGTTCTTC.

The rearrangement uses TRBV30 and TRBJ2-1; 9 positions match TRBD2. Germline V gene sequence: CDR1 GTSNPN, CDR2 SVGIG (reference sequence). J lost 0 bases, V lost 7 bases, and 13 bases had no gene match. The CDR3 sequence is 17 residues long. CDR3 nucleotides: TGTGCCTCCTCTGGGGCGGGAGGGTCTGTCTCCTACAATGAGCAGTTCTTC. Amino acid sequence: CASSGAGGSVSYNEQFF.

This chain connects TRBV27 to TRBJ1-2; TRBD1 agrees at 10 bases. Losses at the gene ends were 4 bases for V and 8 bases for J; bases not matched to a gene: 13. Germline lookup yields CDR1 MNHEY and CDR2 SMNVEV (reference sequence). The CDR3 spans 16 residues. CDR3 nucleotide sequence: TGTGCCAGCAGTTCTAGCCCGGGACAGGGGAATGAGGGCTACACCTTC. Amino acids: CASSSSPGQGNEGYTF.

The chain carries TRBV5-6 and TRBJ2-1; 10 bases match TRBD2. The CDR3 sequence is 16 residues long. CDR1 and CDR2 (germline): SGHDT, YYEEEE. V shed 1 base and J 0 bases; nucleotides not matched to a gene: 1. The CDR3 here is CASSLRTSGSYNEQFF. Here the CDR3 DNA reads TGTGCCAGCAGCTTGCGGACTAGCGGCTCCTACAATGAGCAGTTCTTC. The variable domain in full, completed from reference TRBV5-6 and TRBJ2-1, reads DAGVTQSPTHLIKTRGQQVTLRCSPKSGHDTVSWYQQALGQGPQFIFQYYEEEERQRGNFPDRFSGHQFPNYSSELNVNALLLGDSALYLCASSLRTSGSYNEQFFGPGTRLTVL.

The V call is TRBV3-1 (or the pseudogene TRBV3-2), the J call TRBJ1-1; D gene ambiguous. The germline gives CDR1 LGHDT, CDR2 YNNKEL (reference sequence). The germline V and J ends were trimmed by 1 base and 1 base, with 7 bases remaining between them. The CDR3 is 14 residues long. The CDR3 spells CASSQVGGNTEAFF. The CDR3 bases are TGTGCCAGCAGCCAAGTTGGAGGGAACACTGAAGCTTTCTTT.

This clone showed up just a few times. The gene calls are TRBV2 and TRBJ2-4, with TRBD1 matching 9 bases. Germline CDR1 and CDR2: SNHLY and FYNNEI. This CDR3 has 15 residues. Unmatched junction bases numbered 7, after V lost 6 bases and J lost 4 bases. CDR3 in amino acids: CASRQTTGGKNIQYF. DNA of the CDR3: TGTGCCAGCAGGCAAACGACAGGGGGGAAAAACATTCAGTACTTC. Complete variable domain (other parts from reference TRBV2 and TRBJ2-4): EPEVTQTPSHQVTQMGQEVILRCVPISNHLYFYWYRQILGQKVEFLVSFYNNEISEKSEIFDDQFSVERPDGSNFTLKIRSTKLEDSAMYFCASRQTTGGKNIQYFGAGTRLSVL.

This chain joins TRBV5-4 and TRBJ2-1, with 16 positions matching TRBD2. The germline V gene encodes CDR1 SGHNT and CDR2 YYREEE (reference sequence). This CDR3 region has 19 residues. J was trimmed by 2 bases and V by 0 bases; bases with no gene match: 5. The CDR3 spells CASSLEPGLAGGAYNEQFF. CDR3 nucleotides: TGTGCCAGCAGCTTGGAACCGGGACTAGCGGGGGGGGCCTACAATGAGCAGTTCTTC.

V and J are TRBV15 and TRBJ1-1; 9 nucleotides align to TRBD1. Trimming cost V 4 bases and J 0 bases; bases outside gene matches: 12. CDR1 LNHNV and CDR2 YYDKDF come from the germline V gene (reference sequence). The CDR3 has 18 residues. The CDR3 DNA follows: TGTGCCACCAGCACCCCAGAAGGGACAGGGAGGATGAACACTGAAGCTTTCTTT. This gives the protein CATSTPEGTGRMNTEAFF.

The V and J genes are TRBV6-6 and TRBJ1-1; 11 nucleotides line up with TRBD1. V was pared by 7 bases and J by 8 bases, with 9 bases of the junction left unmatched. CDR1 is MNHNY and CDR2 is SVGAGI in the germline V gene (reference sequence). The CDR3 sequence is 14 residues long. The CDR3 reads CASNTGQGAKEAFF. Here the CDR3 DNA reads TGTGCCAGCAACACCGGACAGGGGGCAAAAGAAGCTTTCTTT.

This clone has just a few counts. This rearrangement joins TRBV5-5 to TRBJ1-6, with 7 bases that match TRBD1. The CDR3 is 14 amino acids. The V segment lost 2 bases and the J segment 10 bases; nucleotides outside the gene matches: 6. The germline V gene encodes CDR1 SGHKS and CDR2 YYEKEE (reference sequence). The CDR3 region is CASSFQGVGSPLHF. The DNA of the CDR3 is TGTGCCAGCAGCTTCCAGGGGGTCGGATCACCCCTCCACTTT.

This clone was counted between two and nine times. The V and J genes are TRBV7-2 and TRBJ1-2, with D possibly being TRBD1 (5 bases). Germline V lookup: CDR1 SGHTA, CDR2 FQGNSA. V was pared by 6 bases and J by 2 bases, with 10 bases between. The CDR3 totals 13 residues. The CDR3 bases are TGTGCCAGCAGACGGAGACAGAACTATGGCTACACCTTC. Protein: CASRRRQNYGYTF.

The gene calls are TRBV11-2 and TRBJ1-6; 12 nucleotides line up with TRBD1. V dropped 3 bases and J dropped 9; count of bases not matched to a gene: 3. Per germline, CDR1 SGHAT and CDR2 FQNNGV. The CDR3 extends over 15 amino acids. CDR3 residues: CASSFRDRGLSPLHF. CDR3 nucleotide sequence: TGTGCCAGCAGCTTTCGGGACAGGGGGCTTTCACCCCTCCACTTT. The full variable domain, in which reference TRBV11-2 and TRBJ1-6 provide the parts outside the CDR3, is EAGVAQSPRYKIIEKRQSVAFWCNPISGHATLYWYQQILGQGPKLLIQFQNNGVVDDSQLPKDRFSAERLKGVDSTLKIQPAKLEDSAVYLCASSFRDRGLSPLHFGNGTRLTVT.

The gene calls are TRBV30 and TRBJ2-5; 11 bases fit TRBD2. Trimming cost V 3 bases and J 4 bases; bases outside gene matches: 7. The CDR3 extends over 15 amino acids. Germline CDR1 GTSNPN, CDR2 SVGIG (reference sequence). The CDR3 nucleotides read TGTGCCTGGAGCCATAGCGGGGGGGGCTTAGAGACCCAGTACTTC. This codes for CAWSHSGGGLETQYF.